Here is one TCR beta chain with its context. Its matching antigen is unknown. CDR1 SGHTA and CDR2 FQGTGA come from the germline V gene. This CDR3 is 15 amino acids long. V was shortened by 5 bases and J by 0 bases, with 12 bases between the two germline ends. The data are from a study of shared clonotypes between healthy human individuals. Study context: Donors consisted of two women and a few men between 18 and 49. Three CD4 naive, three CD4 memory, two CD8 naive and one CD8 memory plate were used per donor.

An assay was performed, and its level was deep. Assay: immunoSEQ multiplex PCR; the TCRdb copy retains only in-frame clones and omits some. Altogether 2 million to 2.5 million clones are present, roughly 95% being singletons, with the ten largest covering about 0.13%. Study-wide results and limits: The donor pool, a small one, limited the genetic and exposure-history diversity represented.

This TCR came from a man younger than 30 in good health. Source material: naive CD4+ T cells sorted from blood. Described subset: CD45RA+ positively selected. V is TRBV7-3 and J is TRBJ2-3, with D possibly being TRBD1 (7 bases). CDR3 nucleotides: TGTGCCAGCAGCCAGGGGGGTACTAGCACAGATACGCAGTATTTT. Translating it yields CASSQGGTSTDTQYF.